This note documents a single T cell receptor (beta chain) sequence. Its matching antigen is unknown. Germline CDR1 reads SGHNT; CDR2 reads YYREEE (reference sequence). V lost 4 bases, J lost 5 bases, and 7 bases stayed unmatched. CDR3 size: 16 residues. The sample originates from a study of Tregs in tolerant kidney transplant recipients. CD4+CD25+CD127- Tregs, CD4+CD25- non-Tregs, CD4 and CD8 cells were sorted. Profiled with immunoSEQ multiplex PCR; TCRdb holds only in-frame clones, not every one. The sample holds around 120,000 clones, roughly 92% seen once. General study results and limits: Biological reproducibility was not directly addressed, but technical replication error appeared minimal. Validation in larger populations is needed because few patients were studied. Activated donor B cell expansion appeared to reveal the most relevant donor-specific TCRbeta repertoire.

This chain uses TRBV5-4 with TRBJ2-6; 9 bases agree with TRBD1. The sequenced material came from CD4+ T cells from blood. The sequence was collected from a human donor in good health. The CDR3 DNA follows: TGTGCCAGCAGCGACCCGGGACAGGGCTGGGCCAACGTCCTGACTTTC. Translating gives CASSDPGQGWANVLTF.